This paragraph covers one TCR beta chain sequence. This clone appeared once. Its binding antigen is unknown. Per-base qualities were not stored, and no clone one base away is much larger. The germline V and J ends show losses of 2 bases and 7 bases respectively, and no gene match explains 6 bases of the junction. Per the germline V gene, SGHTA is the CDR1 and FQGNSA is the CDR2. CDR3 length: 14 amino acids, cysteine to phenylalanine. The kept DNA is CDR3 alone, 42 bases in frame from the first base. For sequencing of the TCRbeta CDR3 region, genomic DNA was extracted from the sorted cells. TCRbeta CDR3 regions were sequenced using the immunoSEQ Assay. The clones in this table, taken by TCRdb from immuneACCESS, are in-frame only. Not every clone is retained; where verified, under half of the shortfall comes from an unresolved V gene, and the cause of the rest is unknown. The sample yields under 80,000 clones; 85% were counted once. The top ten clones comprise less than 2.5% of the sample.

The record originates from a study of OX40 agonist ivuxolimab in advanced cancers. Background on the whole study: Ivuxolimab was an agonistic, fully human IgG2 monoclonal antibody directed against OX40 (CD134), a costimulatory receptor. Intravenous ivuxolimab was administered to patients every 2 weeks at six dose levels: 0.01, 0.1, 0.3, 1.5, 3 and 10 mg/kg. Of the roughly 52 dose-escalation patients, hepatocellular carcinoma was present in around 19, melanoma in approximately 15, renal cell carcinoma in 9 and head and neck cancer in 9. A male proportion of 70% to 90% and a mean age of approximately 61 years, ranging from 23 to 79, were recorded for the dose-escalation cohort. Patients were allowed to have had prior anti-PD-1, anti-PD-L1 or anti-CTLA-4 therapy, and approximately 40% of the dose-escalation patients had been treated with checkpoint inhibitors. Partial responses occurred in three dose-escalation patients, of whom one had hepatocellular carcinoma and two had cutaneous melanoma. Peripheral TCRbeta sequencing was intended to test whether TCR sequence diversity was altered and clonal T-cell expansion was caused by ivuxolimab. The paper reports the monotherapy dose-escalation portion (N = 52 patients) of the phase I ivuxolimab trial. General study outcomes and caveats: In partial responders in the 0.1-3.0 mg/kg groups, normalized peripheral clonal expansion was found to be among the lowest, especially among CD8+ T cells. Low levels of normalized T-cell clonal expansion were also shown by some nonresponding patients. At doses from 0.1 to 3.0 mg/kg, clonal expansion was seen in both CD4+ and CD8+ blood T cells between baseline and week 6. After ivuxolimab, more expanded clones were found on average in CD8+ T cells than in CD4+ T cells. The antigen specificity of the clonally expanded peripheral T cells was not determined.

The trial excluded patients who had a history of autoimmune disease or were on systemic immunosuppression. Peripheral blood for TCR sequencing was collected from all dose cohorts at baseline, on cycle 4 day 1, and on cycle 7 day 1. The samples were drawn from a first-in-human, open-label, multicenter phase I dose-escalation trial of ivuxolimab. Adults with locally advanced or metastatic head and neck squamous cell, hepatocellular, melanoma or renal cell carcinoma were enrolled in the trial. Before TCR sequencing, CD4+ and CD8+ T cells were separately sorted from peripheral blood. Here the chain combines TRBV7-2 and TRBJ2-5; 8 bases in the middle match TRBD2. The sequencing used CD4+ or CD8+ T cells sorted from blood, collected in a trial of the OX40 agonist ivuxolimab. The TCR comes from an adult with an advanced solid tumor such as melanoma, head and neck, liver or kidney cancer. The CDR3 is CASSLYGGDGTQYF. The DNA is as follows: TGTGCCAGCAGCTTATACGGGGGGGACGGGACCCAGTACTTC.